The rows below give T cell receptor beta chains drawn from one sample of a study of control samples from healthy donors and cancer patients. Assay: immunoSEQ multiplex PCR; the TCRdb copy retains only in-frame clones and omits some. The sample lists some 200,000 clones, around 94% seen once, with more than 1.3% in the top ten. The sequenced sample consisted of blood. All receptors come from a man between 50 and 59 years old in good health. Both conserved end residues are part of each CDR3. D genes are given only for firm matches. A row's size may be missing; if present it is once, few, many or a size class.

d_gene: NA
v_gene: TRBV20-1
j_gene: TRBJ1-6
abundance: NA
CDR3aa: CSAPDKAPLHF
CDR3nt: TGCAGTGCTCCCGATAAAGCACCCCTCCACTTT

d_gene: TRBD1
v_gene: TRBV5-8
j_gene: TRBJ1-2
abundance: NA
CDR3aa: CASSLVFGTGGNGYTF
CDR3nt: TGTGCCAGCAGCTTGGTTTTCGGGACAGGGGGAAATGGCTACACCTTC

d_gene: NA
v_gene: TRBV10-3
j_gene: TRBJ2-5
abundance: NA
CDR3aa: CAISATEYQETQYF
CDR3nt: TGTGCCATCAGTGCAACAGAGTACCAAGAGACCCAGTACTTC

d_gene: NA
v_gene: TRBV19
j_gene: TRBJ2-5
abundance: NA
CDR3aa: CASSIQLRAGNIQETQYF
CDR3nt: TGTGCCAGTAGTATCCAACTAAGGGCAGGCAACATCCAAGAGACCCAGTACTTC

d_gene: TRBD2
v_gene: TRBV5-1
j_gene: TRBJ2-5
abundance: NA
CDR3aa: CASSLTSGNRETQYF
CDR3nt: TGCGCCAGCAGCTTGACTAGCGGGAACAGAGAGACCCAGTACTTC

d_gene: TRBD1
v_gene: TRBV6-6
j_gene: TRBJ1-6
abundance: NA
CDR3aa: CASSPQGFGSPLHF
CDR3nt: TGTGCCAGCAGTCCACAGGGGTTTGGTTCACCCCTCCACTTT

d_gene: NA
v_gene: TRBV28
j_gene: TRBJ2-5
abundance: NA
CDR3aa: CASSLFGVETQYF
CDR3nt: TGTGCCAGCAGTTTATTCGGGGTGGAGACCCAGTACTTC

d_gene: NA
v_gene: TRBV6-4
j_gene: TRBJ1-1
abundance: NA
CDR3aa: CASSDIPGAATEAFF
CDR3nt: TGTGCCAGCAGTGACATTCCGGGGGCGGCTACTGAAGCTTTCTTT

d_gene: NA
v_gene: TRBV5-1
j_gene: TRBJ2-3
abundance: NA
CDR3aa: CASSLRDSSTDTQYF
CDR3nt: TGCGCCAGCAGCTTGAGAGACAGTAGCACAGATACGCAGTATTTT

d_gene: NA
v_gene: TRBV5-6
j_gene: TRBJ1-2
abundance: NA
CDR3aa: CASSLGGTKGYTF
CDR3nt: TGTGCCAGCAGCTTGGGTGGGACTAAAGGCTACACCTTC

d_gene: TRBD1
v_gene: TRBV5-1
j_gene: TRBJ1-1
abundance: NA
CDR3aa: CASSLEGARTEAFF
CDR3nt: TGCGCCAGCAGCTTAGAGGGGGCGCGTACTGAAGCTTTCTTT

d_gene: TRBD1
v_gene: TRBV7-2
j_gene: TRBJ1-1
abundance: NA
CDR3aa: CASSLQTGGGTEAFF
CDR3nt: TGTGCCAGCAGCCTTCAGACAGGGGGGGGAACTGAAGCTTTCTTT

d_gene: NA
v_gene: TRBV2
j_gene: TRBJ1-5
abundance: NA
CDR3aa: CASSPNSNQPQHF
CDR3nt: TGTGCCAGCAGTCCAAATAGCAATCAGCCCCAGCATTTT

d_gene: NA
v_gene: TRBV5-1
j_gene: TRBJ1-6
abundance: NA
CDR3aa: CASSPGPPRQALHF
CDR3nt: TGCGCCAGCAGCCCGGGACCCCCTCGTCAGGCCCTCCACTTT

d_gene: NA
v_gene: TRBV29-1
j_gene: TRBJ2-5
abundance: NA
CDR3aa: CSVDAFSGTQYF
CDR3nt: TGCAGCGTTGACGCGTTTAGCGGGACCCAGTACTTC

d_gene: NA
v_gene: TRBV19
j_gene: TRBJ2-3
abundance: NA
CDR3aa: CASRPGGRDTQYF
CDR3nt: TGTGCCAGTAGACCAGGGGGGCGGGATACGCAGTATTTT

d_gene: NA
v_gene: TRBV4-2
j_gene: TRBJ1-3
abundance: NA
CDR3aa: CASSQDQTVGNTIYF
CDR3nt: TGTGCCAGCAGCCAAGATCAGACAGTTGGAAACACCATATATTTT

d_gene: NA
v_gene: TRBV18
j_gene: TRBJ1-4
abundance: once
CDR3aa: CASSAPGATNEKLFF
CDR3nt: TGTGCCAGCTCAGCTCCAGGGGCAACTAATGAAAAACTGTTTTTT

d_gene: TRBD1
v_gene: TRBV5-6
j_gene: TRBJ1-4
abundance: NA
CDR3aa: CASRGQGTNEKLFF
CDR3nt: TGTGCCAGCAGGGGACAGGGAACTAATGAAAAACTGTTTTTT